The 23 T cell receptor beta chains presented below share a single source sample, sequenced in a study of identical twins. TCRdb analysed the 5' RACE reads with MiXCR anew, one entry per CDR3 protein. The repertoire has roughly 1.6 million distinct CDR3 sequences, about 32% of them found once; the top ten carry about 0.3%. Source material: cord blood. The receptors here all came from a newborn girl in good health.

The rearrangement uses TRBV5-1 and TRBJ2-1; TRBD2 might be the D (6 bases). CDR1 is SGHRS and CDR2 is YFSETQ in the germline V gene. V lost 4 bases and J lost 0, with 14 bases in between. This CDR3 is built from 16 residues. For the CDR3, the DNA is TGCGCCAGCAGCCACCGGCCCGGGAGCTCCTACAATGAGCAGTTCTTC. This codes for CASSHRPGSSYNEQFF.

This clonotype was counted a few times. The chain recombines TRBV5-8 with TRBJ2-1; D unresolved. The CDR3 extends over 14 amino acids. Between the trimmed V and J ends, which lost 3 bases and 7 bases, there was a span of 14 bases. Germline CDR1 and CDR2: SGHTS and YDEGEE. CDR3 in amino acids: CASSSDSRRNEQFF. For the CDR3, the DNA is TGTGCCAGCAGCTCAGACTCCCGGCGGAATGAGCAGTTCTTC.

V and J are TRBV5-8 and TRBJ2-1; 13 bases match TRBD2. Germline V lookup: CDR1 SGHTS, CDR2 YDEGEE. The CDR3 loop spans 18 amino acids. Trimming removed 1 base from V and 15 bases from J; junction bases left unmatched: 19. The CDR3 reads CASSLQRLAGGQGEKGFF. DNA of the CDR3: TGTGCCAGCAGCTTGCAACGACTAGCGGGAGGCCAGGGTGAGAAAGGGTTCTTC.

This clonotype has a count of ten or more. The chain joins TRBV3-1 to TRBJ1-2, with TRBD1 as a possible D gene (5 bases). V shed 1 base and J shed 6 bases, with 6 bases lying between them. CDR1 LGHDT and CDR2 YNNKEL come from the germline V gene (reference sequence). This CDR3 contains 12 residues. CDR3 nucleotides: TGTGCCAGCAGCCAAGCAGGGAATGGCTACACCTTC. It translates to CASSQAGNGYTF.

V is TRBV28 and J is TRBJ1-1, with D maybe TRBD1 (6 bases). With 7 bases removed from V and 1 base from J, the gap between germline ends came to 13 bases. The CDR3 has 14 amino acids. Germline values: CDR1 MDHEN, CDR2 SYDVKM. The CDR3 DNA follows: TGTGCCAGCAAACTCCAGGGGTGGAACACTGAAGCTTTCTTT. As protein: CASKLQGWNTEAFF.

This clonotype appeared many times. The chain links TRBV10-3 to TRBJ2-1, with 8 bases aligning to TRBD1. The CDR3 sequence is 13 residues long. The ends lost 4 bases at V and 7 bases at J; junction bases unmatched: 3. Germline loops: CDR1 ENHRY, CDR2 SYGVKD. CDR3 sequence: CAISGTGTNEQFF. Here the CDR3 DNA reads TGTGCCATCAGTGGGACAGGGACTAATGAGCAGTTCTTC.

The chain combines TRBV7-9 with TRBJ1-4, with a tentative D call TRBD1 (6 bases). The V end lost 5 bases, the J end lost 8 bases, and 18 bases lay between the germline ends. CDR1 is SEHNR, CDR2 FQNEAQ, per germline (reference sequence). This CDR3 has 15 residues. The CDR3 region has the DNA TGTGCCAGCAGCCCCATATGGGGGCAGAAGGAAAAACTGTTTTTT. It codes for CASSPIWGQKEKLFF.

This sequence joins TRBV20-1 and TRBJ2-1; a possible D gene is TRBD2 (5 bases). Trimming left V 3 bases short and J 0 bases short, with 15 bases between. The V gene's germline CDR1 is DFQATT and CDR2 SNEGSKA (reference sequence). The CDR3 is 16 residues long. CDR3 region: CSASPPTSPSYNEQFF. The CDR3 DNA reads TGCAGTGCTAGCCCACCTACTAGTCCCTCCTACAATGAGCAGTTCTTC.

In its sample, this clonotype was seen a few times. The chain employs TRBV20-1 and TRBJ1-5, with D possibly TRBD1 on 5 matching bases. This CDR3 region has 14 residues. V was pared by 1 base and J by 4 bases, with 11 bases between. The germline V gene encodes CDR1 DFQATT and CDR2 SNEGSKA (reference sequence). CDR3 sequence reads: CSARGWAGNQPQHF. In DNA form, the CDR3 reads TGCAGTGCTAGAGGGTGGGCAGGGAATCAGCCCCAGCATTTT.

In DNA, the CDR3 is TGTGCCAGCACCCTACGGGACCATAGCAATCAGCCCCAGCATTTT. This translates into CASTLRDHSNQPQHF. This sequence joins TRBV6-1 and TRBJ1-5, with a possible D match to TRBD1 (5 bases). With 7 bases removed from V and 0 bases from J, the gap between germline ends came to 13 bases. This CDR3 has 15 amino acids. CDR1 and CDR2 (germline): MNHNS, SASEGT.

Only a few counts were recorded for this clonotype. The chain links TRBV3-1 to TRBJ2-3; a possible D gene is TRBD1 (6 bases). Germline CDR1 reads LGHDT; CDR2 reads YNNKEL (reference sequence). The CDR3 sequence is 17 residues long. With 4 bases removed from V and 1 base from J, the gap between germline ends came to 18 bases. CDR3 DNA sequence: TGTGCCAGCAGCCCCCCCCCACCGGGACACCGCACAGATACGCAGTATTTT. It translates to CASSPPPPGHRTDTQYF.

The chain links TRBV12-3 or TRBV12-4 to TRBJ2-1; D perhaps matches TRBD2 (6 bases). V gave up 5 bases and J gave up 5 bases, with 16 bases separating them. This CDR3 spans 15 amino acids. The CDR3 bases are TGTGCCAGCAGTCGCCGCGGGACTGGAGACAATGAGCAGTTCTTC. It specifies CASSRRGTGDNEQFF.

This chain uses TRBV20-1 with TRBJ1-2, with D possibly TRBD1 on 6 matching bases. Trimming took 6 bases from V and 4 from J, leaving 15 bases between them. The CDR3 has 13 residues. Germline CDR1 and CDR2: DFQATT and SNEGSKA (reference sequence). The CDR3 reads CSAGGGGGYGYTF. The DNA of the CDR3 is TGCAGTGCCGGAGGGGGGGGAGGCTATGGCTACACCTTC.

This clonotype was recorded a few times. V is TRBV20-1 and J is TRBJ2-5, with TRBD2 identical over 7 bases. V lost 3 bases, J lost 1 base, and 8 bases stayed unmatched. The CDR3 sequence is 15 residues long. Per germline, CDR1 DFQATT and CDR2 SNEGSKA (reference sequence). CDR3 sequence reads: CSARSTGGRQETQYF. The CDR3 DNA sequence: TGCAGTGCTAGGTCGACGGGAGGTCGCCAAGAGACCCAGTACTTC.

The DNA of the CDR3 is TGCGCCAGCAGCTCACCGGGACTAGCGTCATACAATGAGCAGTACTTC. Translating gives CASSSPGLASYNEQYF. V usage is TRBV5-1 and J usage is TRBJ2-1, with TRBD2 matching 10 bases. Judging by the DNA end, TRBJ2-7 fits better; the J call may be wrong. Germline loops: CDR1 SGHRS, CDR2 YFSETQ. The CDR3 runs 16 residues.

This clonotype was detected ten times or more. V and J are TRBV7-2 and TRBJ2-3; TRBD2 matches at 11 bases. The length of the CDR3 is 15 residues. Per the germline V gene, CDR1 is SGHTA and CDR2 is FQGNSA. V was clipped by 1 base and J by 8 bases; unmatched bases: 5. CDR3 DNA: TGTGCCAGCAGCTTAGTCCTAGCGGGGGGTGGTACGCAGTATTTT. The encoded protein is CASSLVLAGGGTQYF.

This clonotype was counted at least ten times. The chain combines TRBV5-1 with TRBJ2-7; D gene uncertain. V lost 4 bases, J lost 3 bases, and 11 bases lay in between. This CDR3 is built from 13 residues. CDR1 is SGHRS, CDR2 YFSETQ, per germline. In DNA, the CDR3 is TGCGCCAGCAGCCTTATACTTGGCTACGAGCAGTACTTC. The encoded protein is CASSLILGYEQYF.

This clonotype has more than one count but fewer than ten. V and J are TRBV7-2 and TRBJ2-4; 9 bases are shared with TRBD1. V lost 2 bases and J lost 8; bases outside the gene matches: 7. The germline CDR1 and CDR2 sequences are SGHTA and FQGNSA. The CDR3 is made up of 15 amino acids. CDR3 nucleotides: TGTGCCAGCAGCTTAAGGAGGGACAGGGCTGACATTCAGTACTTC. It translates to CASSLRRDRADIQYF.

This clonotype is a singleton in its sample. The chain joins TRBV12-3 or TRBV12-4 to TRBJ1-4, with TRBD1 as a possible D gene (5 bases). The V end lost 3 bases, the J end lost 3 bases, and 11 bases lay between the germline ends. This CDR3 is built from 15 residues. CDR3 residues: CASSFREGANEKLFF. The CDR3 coding sequence is TGTGCCAGCAGTTTCAGGGAAGGGGCTAATGAAAAACTGTTTTTT.

The V call is TRBV5-6, the J call TRBJ2-6; TRBD1 agrees at 10 bases. Germline loops: CDR1 SGHDT, CDR2 YYEEEE. Unmatched junction bases numbered 9, after V lost 2 bases and J lost 4 bases. This CDR3 is 18 amino acids long. In DNA form, the CDR3 reads TGTGCCAGCAGCTTACCCGCGGGGACAGGGGCCGGGGCCAACGTCCTGACTTTC. It is translated as CASSLPAGTGAGANVLTF.

The chain couples TRBV20-1 to TRBJ2-1; TRBD2 matches 7 bases. V dropped 0 bases and J dropped 4; count of bases not matched to a gene: 6. This CDR3 comprises 15 residues. CDR1 is DFQATT and CDR2 is SNEGSKA in the germline V gene (reference sequence). The CDR3 DNA follows: TGCAGTGCTAGAGAGGCCCGGGGGGTTTACAATGAGCAGTTCTTC. Encoded protein: CSAREARGVYNEQFF.

This chain uses TRBV12-3 or TRBV12-4 with TRBJ1-2, with TRBD1 identical over 7 bases. The trim removed 5 bases at V and 4 bases at J, leaving 7 bases unmatched. The CDR3 spans 14 residues. CDR3: CASSPSTGTYGYTF. The DNA of the CDR3 is TGTGCCAGCAGTCCATCGACAGGGACCTATGGCTACACCTTC.

The rearrangement links TRBV29-1 to TRBJ2-3; TRBD2 agrees at 7 bases. V lost 6 bases to trimming and J lost 0 bases; unmatched junction nucleotides: 12. Germline V CDR1 and CDR2: SQVTM, ANQGSEA. CDR3 length: 16 residues. The DNA for the CDR3 is TGCAGCGTAACGCGATGGCTAGCGGCTAGCACAGATACGCAGTATTTT. Encoded protein: CSVTRWLAASTDTQYF.